This T cell receptor beta chain was documented in a study of cytomegalovirus exposure and HLA in healthy donors (dated by TCRdb to about 2017). About the full investigation: An earlier analysis of several hundred of the donors reported 276 Gb of sequence data and around 120 million unique TCR beta sequences obtained from approximately 180 million T cells. An early release that covered 500 to 800 HLA-typed donors contained about 300 gigabases of sequencing data and tens of millions of unique TCR sequences. Of the roughly 400 genotyped donors, about 84% fell in the genetic ancestry cluster associated with self-reported Caucasian donors. The study aimed to test whether signatures of past pathogen exposure could be identified by cataloging public T cell receptors. The study used immunosequencing to profile the T cell repertoires of approximately 630 subjects and linked those repertoires to cytomegalovirus serostatus. Besides the first cohort of more than 650 subjects, a separate validation cohort made up of 120 different subjects was used. High-throughput TCR immunosequencing, statistical association of individual TCRs with disease status, and machine learning were combined to predict cytomegalovirus infection status. In a later analysis, previously published TCR beta repertoires from 666 donors were re-analyzed and high-resolution HLA genotyping was added so that TCR occurrence patterns could be studied. Rather than using new phenotypic data, the later analysis identified candidate immune exposures from TCR beta sequences and from how often those sequences occurred across donors. An earlier analysis of several hundred of the donors used high-throughput TCR beta sequencing to judge whether each TCR beta V gene segment behaved as functional or pseudogenic. Donor age, sex, ethnicity and CMV serostatus were compiled alongside the repertoire data. Genome-wide SNP genotypes for about 55% of the 666 donors were used in a later genetic analysis, which treated that subset as a discovery cohort. Every repertoire in the discovery cohort had been generated on one and the same sequencing platform. Class I and class II HLA loci were covered by the typing at four-digit resolution. The number of typed donors differed by locus: roughly 629-630 for A, B, C, DRB1 and DQB1; roughly 510 for DQA1; about 600 for DPA1; and around 470 for DPB1. Because of strong linkage in the cohort, roughly five DR-DQ haplotypes were treated as single units for association and clustering. Across some 400 genotyped donors of the cohort, an average of about 200,000 unique TCR beta nucleotide sequences per donor were sequenced, and approximately 17% of those sequences were non-productive.

The library was generated by the immunoSEQ multiplex PCR assay. The multiplex PCR relied on a mix of 60 forward primers for TCR Vbeta segments and 13 reverse primers for TCR Jbeta segments. Amplification of the CDR3 region of rearranged TCR beta genes was performed with a multiplex PCR assay on genomic DNA. The Illumina HiSeq System was used to sequence the amplified TCR beta libraries as 87-base-pair reads. The paper's processing steps were these. Across the roughly 700 repertoires, a later analysis counted approximately 75 million unique TCR beta chains, 8.5 million to 12 million of which were shared by at least two donors. Raw reads were error-corrected and collapsed into unique sequences by a nearest-neighbor algorithm in which closely related sequences were merged to remove PCR and sequencing errors. To assign V, D and J gene segments, CDR3 sequences were aligned to IMGT reference sequences. For a sequence to be retained, a match of at least six nucleotides to both a V gene segment and a J gene segment was required. Rearrangements were classified as productive when the CDR3 lacked stop codons and remained in frame with V and J, and all other rearrangements were classified as non-productive. CDR3 was defined by IMGT convention, running from the second conserved V-encoded cysteine to the conserved J-encoded phenylalanine. The earlier analysis of about 530 of the donors excluded any sequence lacking an unambiguous match to a single V gene segment. An earlier analysis of roughly 590 of the donors called V segments functional above 56.7% productive rearrangements and segregating when the between-donor standard deviation exceeded 5%. To diagnose cytomegalovirus status from the catalog of TCR beta chain sequences, a statistical classification framework was built. V and J gene assignment, in a later analysis, came from comparing TCR nucleotide sequences with IMGT/GENE-DB human TR gene sequences. A later analysis assigned CDR3 sequences and most-parsimonious VDJ recombination scenarios with the TCRdist pipeline. In a later analysis, each TCR beta chain was defined by its CDR3 amino acid sequence together with its V-gene family, and reads lacking a unique V-gene family were excluded. In a later analysis, 450 to 600 highly shared, low-generation-probability nucleotide sequences were removed to address suspected cross-contamination and a sequencing artifact. A later analysis calculated a clonal expansion index for each public chain from normalized within-repertoire ranks of inferred template counts. In a later analysis, generation probabilities were computed using a VDJ recombination model fitted to out-of-frame rearrangements, and the results were checked against IGoR. In a later analysis, TCR-TCR, TCR-HLA and TCR-CMV co-occurrence was scored with hypergeometric tests, and a repertoire-size bias correction was applied to TCR pairs. False discovery rates were estimated in a later analysis by permuting HLA or CMV assignments 20 times. In a later analysis, co-occurring TCRs were grouped using DBSCAN, and TCRdist sequence similarity was added for clustering within HLA-allele-positive subsets. Repertoires with fewer than 30,000 or more than 120,000 public chains, plus five repertoires with anomalous nucleotide sharing, were excluded from co-occurrence clustering. Drawn from immuneACCESS, this table holds only the in-frame rearrangements with V and J called that TCRdb kept. Clones are partly lost; checked studies trace under half to an unresolved V gene and leave the rest unexplained. For V, J and clone size, that table is used; D and trimming come from the DNA. Recorded for this sample are around 140,000 clones; 60% to 85% of them occurred a single time. The ten largest clones take up 1.5% of the sample.

Overall study results and their limits: A cluster of highly shared sequence variants was judged likely to be a technical artifact of the sequencing pipeline. Correlated functional status among segregating V segments might be attributable to linkage disequilibrium, but an unknown experimental factor could not be ruled out. In a later analysis, TCR association rates were found to vary across HLA loci, with the most associated TCRs seen for DRB1 alleles and the fewest for HLA-C alleles. The authors suggested that the approach could potentially be extended to other disease states and immunological phenotypes. This cohort had only TCR beta chains sequenced, and the lack of alpha or paired-chain data limited which features could be detected. V-gene and J-gene trimming of TCR beta chains was associated with a missense DCLRE1C variant in a later genetic analysis, and the association was replicated in an independent cohort. A total of 150 or so TCR beta chains were listed by the study as associated with cytomegalovirus. When HLA alleles, especially DR and DQ, strongly co-occurred, attributing TCR associations to individual alleles was difficult. Broadly in line with IMGT annotations, most TCR beta V segments showed up in productive rearrangements about 87% or about 30% of the time in an earlier analysis of 587 of the donors. Compared with the roughly 720-donor mean, donors in an Asian-associated ancestry cluster had fewer N-insertions in productive TCRs, according to a later genetic analysis. In a later analysis, several top co-occurrence clusters were reported to appear linked to parvovirus B19, influenza, CMV and Epstein-Barr virus. Roughly uniform sequencing depth across donors was assumed in presence/absence analyses, although this assumption may not hold. A later analysis associated 16,951 TCR beta sequences with specific HLA alleles at a false discovery rate of 0.05. Most CMV-associated TCR beta chains appeared to be HLA-restricted in a later analysis, and the HLA associations seemed to be driven largely by CMV exposure. A further reported finding was that TCR beta sequences accurately predicted the HLA-A and HLA-B alleles for most subjects in the first cohort. In a later analysis, HLA-associated TCR beta chains showed more clonal expansion and lower generation probabilities than non-associated chains that were equally common. The classifier was reported to diagnose cytomegalovirus status with high specificity and sensitivity in both the original cohort and the validation cohort. The earlier analysis of almost 600 of the donors excluded roughly 17 rarely observed V segments, including chromosome 9 orphons, because counts were too low. Immune exposure information for the cohort was limited to CMV serostatus. Because some donors lacked HLA typing at each locus, the association tests relied only on the typed subset. In vitro tests confirmed that a few of the cytomegalovirus-associated TCR beta chains recognize cytomegalovirus antigens. Across donors, most TCR sequences were observed very rarely, whereas some public TCRs were present in many individuals.

The cohort comprised more than 550 healthy bone marrow donors. All cohort members were sampled while nominally healthy, although unrecorded immune exposures were likely present. The donor was CMV seronegative and was included in the group of a few hundred seronegative cohort members. A peripheral blood sample was collected from each donor, and TCR beta sequencing was performed on peripheral blood mononuclear cells. Genomic DNA extraction from the blood cell samples was performed with the Qiagen DNeasy Blood Extraction Kit. As concerns this clone: Which antigen it targets is not known. Qualities for individual bases were not recorded, and no much larger clone is one base off.

Sequencing was carried out using PBMCs. This sequence was found in a woman in her late teens or twenties in good health and CMV-seronegative.

The bases read TGTGCCAGCAGCGCCGTAACAGGGGGCACTGAAGCTTTCTTT. The translation is CASSAVTGGTEAFF. The rearranged chain carries TRBV9 and TRBJ1-1, and 8 junctional nucleotides match TRBD1. The germline V end is reduced by 3 bases and the J end by 4 bases; junction bases left unmatched: 5. Reading the germline V gene gives CDR1 SGDLS and CDR2 YYNGEE. Its CDR3 holds 14 amino acids, cysteine through phenylalanine. CDR3 DNA is the only sequence kept; it has 42 bases, read in frame from the first base.